What follows describes a single T cell receptor (beta chain). These data are taken from a study of cytomegalovirus exposure and HLA in healthy donors. The CDR3 contains 14 residues. Germline V lookup: CDR1 ENHRY, CDR2 SYGVKD. V shed 6 bases and J 5 bases; nucleotides not matched to a gene: 2. The PCR had 60 Vbeta and 13 Jbeta primers. The data were produced by immunoSEQ multiplex PCR, yet TCRdb's version contains in-frame clones alone and is incomplete. Of around 170,000 clones in the sample, roughly 80% were seen once. The V and J genes are TRBV10-3 and TRBJ2-1; the match to TRBD2 covers 12 bases. The sequencing input was PBMCs. The TCR sequence derives from a man aged 45-65 years in good health and CMV-seronegative. DNA for the CDR3: TGTGCCATCAGGGCTAGCGGGGGGGACAATGAGCAGTTCTTC. Amino acid sequence: CAIRASGGDNEQFF.